This T cell receptor beta chain was observed in a study of CD8+CD57+ T cells in acquired aplastic anemia. Study-wide background: The study obtained an average of approximately 2.9 ug of DNA from sorted CD4+ and CD8+ cells. Points from the study as a whole: Levels of CD8+ Simpson's diversity were not significantly distinct in patients versus controls.

CDR3 length equals 18 residues. J gave up 1 base and V 1 base, and 9 bases lay outside the gene matches. The germline V gene encodes CDR1 LGHNA and CDR2 YNFKEQ. CDR3 and TCR beta VDJ profiling relied on a genomic DNA template. TCRdb re-derived calls from the reads in MiXCR, one entry per CDR3 protein. The table lists about 160,000 distinct CDR3 sequences, roughly two thirds of them singletons. All patients picked for sequencing had shown, by flow cytometry, an expansion of CD8+CD57+ cells. Comment on this clonotype: The antigen is not known.

The specimen sequenced was sorted CD4+, CD8+, or CD8+CD57+ T cells (not recorded which) from PBMCs. The chain recombines TRBV4-2 with TRBJ2-7; 11 bases are a match to TRBD2. The clonotype comes from a human donor with aplastic anemia. The CDR3 region is CASSQVILAGGLSYEQYF. CDR3 in DNA: TGTGCCAGCAGCCAAGTTATTCTAGCGGGAGGTCTTTCCTACGAGCAGTACTTC.